This T cell receptor beta chain was retrieved from a study of identifying expanded T cells in peripheral blood. Germline V CDR1 and CDR2: ENHRY, SYGVKD. The CDR3 is 16 amino acids. V trimming: 4 bases; J trimming: 1 base; junction bases outside the gene matches: 7. Healthy donors had no documented immune events, such as infections, while sampled. TCRdb's copy holds only in-frame clones and misses some; the assay was immunoSEQ multiplex PCR. The sample carries around 120,000 clones, around 89% recorded once. This receptor was identified in a person aged 18 to 70 in good health. The sample consisted of blood. J is TRBJ2-7 and V is TRBV10-3, with TRBD1 matching over 10 bases. The CDR3 DNA reads TGTGCCATCAGTGCGCTACTGGGACAGGGGTCCTACGAGCAGTACTTC. This encodes CAISALLGQGSYEQYF.